The following is a T cell receptor beta chain sequence with its context. Its target is not known. Only in-frame clones appear in the TCRdb table, and some are missing; sequencing was by immunoSEQ multiplex PCR. The sample lists some 150,000 clones, roughly 92% occurring once. The data were obtained in a study of T cell responses to AZD1222 COVID-19 vaccine. At the level of the study: Investigators merged groups given second doses at roughly 4 or roughly 12 weeks. General study findings and limits: When two AZD1222 doses had been given, Spike-specific TCR breadth and depth rose.

The CDR3 has 12 amino acids. Germline values: CDR1 MDHEN, CDR2 SYDVKM. Trimming took off 8 bases at V and 1 base at J, with 9 bases between the two ends. The V call is TRBV28, the J call TRBJ2-7, with D tentatively TRBD1 (6 bases). The TCR comes from an adult in good health. Sequences were derived from peripheral blood, sampled on day 0 of AZD1222 vaccination. This CDR3 reads CASGTGSYEQYF. The CDR3 coding sequence is TGTGCCAGCGGCACAGGGTCCTACGAGCAGTACTTC.